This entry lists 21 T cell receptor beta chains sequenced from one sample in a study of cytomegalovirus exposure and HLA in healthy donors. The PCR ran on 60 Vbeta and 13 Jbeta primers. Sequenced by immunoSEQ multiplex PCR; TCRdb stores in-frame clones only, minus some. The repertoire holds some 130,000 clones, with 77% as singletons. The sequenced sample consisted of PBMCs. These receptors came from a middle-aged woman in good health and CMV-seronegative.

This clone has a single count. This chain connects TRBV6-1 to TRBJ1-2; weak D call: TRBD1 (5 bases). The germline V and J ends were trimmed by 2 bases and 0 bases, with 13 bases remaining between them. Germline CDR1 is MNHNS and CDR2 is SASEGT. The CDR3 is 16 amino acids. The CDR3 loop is CASSEQGRGTNYGYTF. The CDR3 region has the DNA TGTGCCAGCAGTGAACAGGGCCGAGGCACTAACTATGGCTACACCTTC.

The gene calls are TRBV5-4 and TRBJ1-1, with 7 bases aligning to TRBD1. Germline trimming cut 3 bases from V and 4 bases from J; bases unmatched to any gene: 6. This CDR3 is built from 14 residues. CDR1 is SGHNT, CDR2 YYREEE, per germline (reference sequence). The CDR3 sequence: CASSSTGESTEAFF. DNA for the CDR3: TGTGCCAGCAGCTCTACAGGGGAGAGCACTGAAGCTTTCTTT.

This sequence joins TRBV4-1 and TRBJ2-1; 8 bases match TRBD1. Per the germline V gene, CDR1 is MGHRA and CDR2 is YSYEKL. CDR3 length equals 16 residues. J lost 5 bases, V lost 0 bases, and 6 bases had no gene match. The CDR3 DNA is TGCGCCAGCAGCCAAGAAGGCACAGGGGGAAACAATGAGCAGTTCTTC. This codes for CASSQEGTGGNNEQFF.

The CDR3 loop is CASSDNYNEQFF. The CDR3 DNA is TGTGCCAGCAGTGACAACTACAATGAGCAGTTCTTC. The J gene is TRBJ2-1, the V gene TRBV2; D is ambiguous. This CDR3 has 12 residues. The germline gives CDR1 SNHLY, CDR2 FYNNEI. Trimming took off 3 bases at V and 3 bases at J, with 3 bases between the two ends.

The CDR3 nucleotides are TGTGCCAGCAGTCACCAGCGGGGGGACCAAGAGACCCAGTACTTC. Translation gives CASSHQRGDQETQYF. The chain couples TRBV6-5 to TRBJ2-5; 9 bases fit TRBD2. Trimming at V came to 5 bases and at J to 0 bases, leaving 4 bases not matched to a gene. Germline-derived CDR1 and CDR2 are MNHEY and SVGAGI. CDR3 size: 15 residues.

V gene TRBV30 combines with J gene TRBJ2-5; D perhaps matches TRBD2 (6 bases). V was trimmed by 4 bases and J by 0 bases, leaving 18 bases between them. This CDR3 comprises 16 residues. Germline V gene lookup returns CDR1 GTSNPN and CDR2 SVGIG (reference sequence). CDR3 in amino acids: CAWKRTRDWYQETQYF. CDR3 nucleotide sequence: TGTGCCTGGAAAAGGACGCGGGATTGGTACCAAGAGACCCAGTACTTC.

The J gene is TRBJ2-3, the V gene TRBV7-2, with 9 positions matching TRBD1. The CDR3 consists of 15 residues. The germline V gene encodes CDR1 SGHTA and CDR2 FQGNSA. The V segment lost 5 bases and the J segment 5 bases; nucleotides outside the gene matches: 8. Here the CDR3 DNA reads TGTGCCAGCAGCGTACGGGGGACAGGGCAAGATACGCAGTATTTT. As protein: CASSVRGTGQDTQYF.

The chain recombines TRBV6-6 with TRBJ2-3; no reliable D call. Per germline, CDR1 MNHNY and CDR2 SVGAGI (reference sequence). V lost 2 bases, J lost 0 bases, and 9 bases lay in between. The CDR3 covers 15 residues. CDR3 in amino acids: CASSYPLMSTDTQYF. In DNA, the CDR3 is TGTGCCAGCAGTTACCCCTTAATGAGCACAGATACGCAGTATTTT.

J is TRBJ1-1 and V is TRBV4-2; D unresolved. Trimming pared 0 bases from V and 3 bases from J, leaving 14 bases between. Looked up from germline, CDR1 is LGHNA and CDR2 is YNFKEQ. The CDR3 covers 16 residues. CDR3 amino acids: CASSQDSNSGYTEAFF. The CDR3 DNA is TGTGCCAGCAGCCAAGATTCAAACAGCGGGTACACTGAAGCTTTCTTT.

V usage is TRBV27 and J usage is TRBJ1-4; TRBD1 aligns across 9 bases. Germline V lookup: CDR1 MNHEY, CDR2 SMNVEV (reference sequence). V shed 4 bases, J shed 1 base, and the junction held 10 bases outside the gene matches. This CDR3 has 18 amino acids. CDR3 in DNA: TGTGCCAGCAGTTCCAGGAGGGACAGGGCTTTAACTAATGAAAAACTGTTTTTT. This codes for CASSSRRDRALTNEKLFF.

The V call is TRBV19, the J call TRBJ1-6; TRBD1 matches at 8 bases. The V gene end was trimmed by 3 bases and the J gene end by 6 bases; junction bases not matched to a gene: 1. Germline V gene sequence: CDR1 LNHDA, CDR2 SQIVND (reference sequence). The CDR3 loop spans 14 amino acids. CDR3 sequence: CASSMDRVNSPLHF. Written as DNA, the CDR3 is TGTGCCAGTAGTATGGACAGGGTTAATTCACCCCTCCACTTT.

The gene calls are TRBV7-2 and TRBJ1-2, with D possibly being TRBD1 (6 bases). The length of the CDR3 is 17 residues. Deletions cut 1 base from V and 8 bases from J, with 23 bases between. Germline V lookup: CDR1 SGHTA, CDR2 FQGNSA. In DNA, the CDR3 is TGTGCCAGCAGCTTAGGACTTCGGACAGAGGGCATAACCGGCTACACCTTC. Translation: CASSLGLRTEGITGYTF. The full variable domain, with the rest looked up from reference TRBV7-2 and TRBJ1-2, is GAGVSQSPSNKVTEKGKDVELRCDPISGHTALYWYRQSLGQGLEFLIYFQGNSAPDKSGLPSDRFSAERTGGSVSTLTIQRTQQEDSAVYLCASSLGLRTEGITGYTFGSGTRLTVV.

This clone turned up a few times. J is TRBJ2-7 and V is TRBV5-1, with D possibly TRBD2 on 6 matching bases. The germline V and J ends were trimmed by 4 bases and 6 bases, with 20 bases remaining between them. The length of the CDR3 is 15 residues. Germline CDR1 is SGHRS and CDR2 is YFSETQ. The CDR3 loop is CASSRGTAAGGEQYF. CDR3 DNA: TGCGCCAGCAGCCGCGGGACGGCGGCTGGGGGCGAGCAGTACTTC.

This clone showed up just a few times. The CDR3 reads CASSLEGQAGGDYGYTF. CDR3 in DNA: TGTGCCAGCAGCTTAGAAGGCCAGGCAGGGGGCGACTATGGCTACACCTTC. V and J are TRBV7-8 and TRBJ1-2; TRBD1 agrees at 8 bases. The CDR3 spans 17 residues. Germline trimming cut 1 base from V and 3 bases from J; bases unmatched to any gene: 10. The V gene's germline CDR1 is SGHVS and CDR2 FQNEAQ.

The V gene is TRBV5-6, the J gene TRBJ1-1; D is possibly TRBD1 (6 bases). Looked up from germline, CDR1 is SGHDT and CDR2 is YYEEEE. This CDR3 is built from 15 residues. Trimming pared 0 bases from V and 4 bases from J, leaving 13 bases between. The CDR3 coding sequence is TGTGCCAGCAGCTTGGTGGGGGCGTTCGGCACTGAAGCTTTCTTT. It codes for CASSLVGAFGTEAFF. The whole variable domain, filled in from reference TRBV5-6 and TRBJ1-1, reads DAGVTQSPTHLIKTRGQQVTLRCSPKSGHDTVSWYQQALGQGPQFIFQYYEEEERQRGNFPDRFSGHQFPNYSSELNVNALLLGDSALYLCASSLVGAFGTEAFFGQGTRLTVV.

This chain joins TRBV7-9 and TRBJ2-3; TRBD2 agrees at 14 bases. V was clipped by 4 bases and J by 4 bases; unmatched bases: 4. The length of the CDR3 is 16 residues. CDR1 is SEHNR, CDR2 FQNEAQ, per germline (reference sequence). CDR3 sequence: CASSSGTSGGPDTQYF. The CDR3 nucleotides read TGTGCCAGCAGCTCCGGGACTAGCGGGGGCCCAGATACGCAGTATTTT. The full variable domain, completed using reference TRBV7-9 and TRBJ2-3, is DTGVSQNPRHKITKRGQNVTFRCDPISEHNRLYWYRQTLGQGPEFLTYFQNEAQLEKSRLLSDRFSAERPKGSFSTLEIQRTEQGDSAMYLCASSSGTSGGPDTQYFGPGTRLTVL.

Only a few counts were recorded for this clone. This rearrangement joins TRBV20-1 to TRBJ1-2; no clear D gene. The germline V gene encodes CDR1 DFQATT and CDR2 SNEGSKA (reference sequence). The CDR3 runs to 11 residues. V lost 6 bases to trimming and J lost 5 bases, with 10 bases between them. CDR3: CSADREYGYTF. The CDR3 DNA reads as TGCAGTGCGGATCGGGAGTATGGCTACACCTTC.

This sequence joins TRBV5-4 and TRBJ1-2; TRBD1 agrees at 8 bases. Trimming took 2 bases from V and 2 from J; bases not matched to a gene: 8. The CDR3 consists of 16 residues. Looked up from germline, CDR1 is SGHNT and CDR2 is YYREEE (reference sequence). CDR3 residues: CASSFGGQVGNYGYTF. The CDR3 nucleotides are TGTGCCAGCAGCTTCGGGGGACAGGTTGGGAACTATGGCTACACCTTC.

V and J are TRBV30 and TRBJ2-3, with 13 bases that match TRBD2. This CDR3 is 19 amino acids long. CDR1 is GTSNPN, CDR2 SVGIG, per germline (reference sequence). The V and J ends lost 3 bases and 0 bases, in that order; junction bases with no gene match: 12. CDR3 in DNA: TGTGCCTGGAGCGCTCTCCCCGGGACTAGCGGGATTAGCACAGATACGCAGTATTTT. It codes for CAWSALPGTSGISTDTQYF.

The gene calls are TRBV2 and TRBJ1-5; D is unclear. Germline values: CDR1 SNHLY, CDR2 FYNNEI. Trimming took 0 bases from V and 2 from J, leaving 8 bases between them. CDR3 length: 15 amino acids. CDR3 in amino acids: CASSEALRGNQPQHF. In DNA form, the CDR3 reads TGTGCCAGCAGTGAAGCGCTCCGGGGCAATCAGCCCCAGCATTTT.

The CDR3 here is CASSLSGQGNSPLHF. The CDR3 DNA reads as TGTGCCAGCAGCTTATCGGGACAGGGTAATTCACCCCTCCACTTT. V usage is TRBV7-2 and J usage is TRBJ1-6; 9 nucleotides align to TRBD1. There are 15 residues in the CDR3. Germline-derived CDR1 and CDR2 are SGHTA and FQGNSA. V shed 2 bases and J 6 bases; nucleotides not matched to a gene: 2.